The 32 T cell receptor beta chains in this list originate from one sample, sequenced in a study of blood T cell repertoires in COVID-19. Data came from immunoSEQ multiplex PCR; TCRdb stores just in-frame clones and leaves some out. Here the sample spans some 130,000 clones, over 80% being singletons. Sequenced material: PBMCs or T cells enriched from blood (not recorded which). The receptors here all came from a man aged 30 to 39 who had recovered from COVID-19.

This rearrangement joins TRBV5-1 to TRBJ2-2; 8 bases line up with TRBD2. The CDR3 sequence is 15 residues long. CDR1 and CDR2 from the germline V gene are SGHRS and YFSETQ. V dropped 2 bases and J dropped 3; count of bases not matched to a gene: 3. As DNA, the CDR3 is TGCGCCAGCAGCTTAGCGGGGGCAGACACCGGGGAGCTGTTTTTT. It is translated as CASSLAGADTGELFF.

The chain uses TRBV4-1 and TRBJ2-3; 7 bases agree with TRBD2. Germline V gives CDR1 MGHRA, CDR2 YSYEKL. The CDR3 contains 17 residues. J lost 5 bases, V lost 10 bases, and 21 bases had no gene match. CDR3 coding DNA: TGCGCCACCCGACCCGGAGCCAGCCGGGCTAGCGGAGATACGCAGTATTTT. Translated, it gives CATRPGASRASGDTQYF.

The chain combines TRBV27 with TRBJ1-2; 7 bases line up with TRBD1. V lost 6 bases to trimming and J lost 4 bases; unmatched junction nucleotides: 8. This CDR3 region has 14 residues. CDR1 is MNHEY and CDR2 is SMNVEV in the germline V gene (reference sequence). CDR3 amino acids: CASRTTGAGYGYTF. The CDR3 nucleotides read TGTGCCAGCAGAACAACAGGGGCCGGCTATGGCTACACCTTC.

This sequence joins TRBV2 and TRBJ1-5; TRBD1 agrees at 7 bases. V lost 6 bases to trimming and J lost 1 base; unmatched junction nucleotides: 6. The CDR3 has 15 residues. Germline loops: CDR1 SNHLY, CDR2 FYNNEI. CDR3 amino acids: CASSVGQESNQPQHF. The CDR3 DNA sequence: TGTGCCAGCAGCGTTGGACAGGAGAGCAATCAGCCCCAGCATTTT.

The chain employs TRBV27 and TRBJ1-6; D gene ambiguous. CDR1 is MNHEY, CDR2 SMNVEV, per germline (reference sequence). The CDR3 is 13 amino acids. V lost 0 bases, J lost 9 bases, and 6 bases lay in between. In DNA form, the CDR3 reads TGTGCCAGCAGTTTATCTGGAGGTTCACCCCTCCACTTT. Translation: CASSLSGGSPLHF.

The chain joins TRBV7-9 to TRBJ2-2; a weak D match, TRBD1 (7 bases). In germline, CDR1 is SEHNR, CDR2 FQNEAQ (reference sequence). The V and J ends lost 5 bases and 2 bases respectively, with 24 bases between them. The length of the CDR3 is 19 residues. The CDR3 bases are TGTGCCAGCAGCGAACCCAGGACAGGCGGGAAAGGAAACACCGGGGAGCTGTTTTTT. Encoded protein: CASSEPRTGGKGNTGELFF.

The chain links TRBV2 to TRBJ1-2, with a weak D call TRBD1 (5 bases). CDR1 and CDR2 (germline): SNHLY, FYNNEI. This CDR3 has 13 amino acids. V lost 6 bases, J lost 5 bases, and 13 bases lay in between. DNA for the CDR3: TGTGCCAGCAGCGGGGGACGTACTTATGGCTACACCTTC. It specifies CASSGGRTYGYTF.

The chain carries TRBV5-1 and TRBJ2-2; D is possibly TRBD2 (6 bases). The CDR3 has 17 residues. Per germline, CDR1 SGHRS and CDR2 YFSETQ. V was cut by 0 bases and J by 4 bases, with 16 bases left in between. CDR3 sequence: CASSLGVGGTGTGELFF. The CDR3 coding sequence is TGCGCCAGCAGCTTGGGTGTTGGCGGGACGGGCACCGGGGAGCTGTTTTTT. Drawing the rest from reference TRBV5-1 and TRBJ2-2, the complete variable domain is KAGVTQTPRYLIKTRGQQVTLSCSPISGHRSVSWYQQTPGQGLQFLFEYFSETQRNKGNFPGRFSGRQFSNSRSEMNVSTLELGDSALYLCASSLGVGGTGTGELFFGEGSRLTVL.

The chain recombines TRBV13 with TRBJ1-2; 7 bases align to TRBD1. The CDR3 is 14 residues long. Germline loops: CDR1 PRHDT, CDR2 FYEKMQ (reference sequence). With V trimmed by 1 base and J by 4 bases, 3 bases remained unmatched. The CDR3 DNA reads as TGTGCCAGCAGCTTAGAGGGGGCAGTCTATGGCTACACCTTC. As protein: CASSLEGAVYGYTF.

The chain joins TRBV19 to TRBJ2-5; TRBD2 matches 7 bases. Losses at the gene ends were 6 bases for V and 5 bases for J; bases not matched to a gene: 6. Per the germline V gene, CDR1 is LNHDA and CDR2 is SQIVND (reference sequence). This CDR3 spans 13 amino acids. The CDR3 nucleotides read TGTGCCAGTAGGGCGGGAGTGAAGGAGACCCAGTACTTC. This encodes CASRAGVKETQYF.

About this clone itself: A read error may account for a junction end that differs from germline. This chain links TRBV27 with TRBJ1-1; TRBD1 is a possible D gene (5 bases). From germline, CDR1 is MNHEY and CDR2 SMNVEV (reference sequence). This CDR3 contains 14 residues. CDR3 in DNA: TGTGCCAGCATTTTAGTGCGGGGGGTAACTGAAGCTTTCTTT. Translating it yields CASILVRGVTEAFF.

The chain employs TRBV6-5 and TRBJ1-5, with unresolved D. Germline-derived CDR1 and CDR2 are MNHEY and SVGAGI. The CDR3 covers 14 residues. V lost 7 bases and J lost 6, with 16 bases in between. DNA of the CDR3: TGTGCCAGCAAAAGCGTCGATGAAACTCAGCCCCAGCATTTT. Translated: CASKSVDETQPQHF.

This clone has only a few counts. V and J are TRBV7-9 and TRBJ1-5; D possibly corresponds to TRBD1 (5 bases). This CDR3 spans 14 amino acids. Trimming removed 5 bases at V and 4 bases at J, with 12 bases between. Germline V lookup: CDR1 SEHNR, CDR2 FQNEAQ (reference sequence). CDR3 amino acids: CASSPRGGNQPQHF. The CDR3 coding sequence is TGTGCCAGCAGCCCCCGGGGGGGTAATCAGCCCCAGCATTTT.

A note on this clone: An end of the junction does not agree with germline; a read error may underlie this. The chain links TRBV7-7 to TRBJ1-6; D is possibly TRBD1 (5 bases). The CDR3 is 16 amino acids. CDR1 SSHAT and CDR2 FNYEAQ come from the germline V gene (reference sequence). CDR3 nucleotide sequence: TGTGCTAGCAGCTCCCAGGGTGGTACCTATAATTCACCCCTCCACTTT. Its translation: CASSSQGGTYNSPLHF. Using reference TRBV7-7 and TRBJ1-6 for the parts outside the CDR3, the full variable domain is GAGVSQSPRYKVTKRGQDVTLRCDPISSHATLYWYQQALGQGPEFLTYFNYEAQPDKSGLPSDRFSAERPEGSISTLTIQRTEQRDSAMYRCASSSQGGTYNSPLHFGNGTRLTVT.

This clone has just a few counts. This chain uses TRBV27 with TRBJ2-3; 8 nucleotides line up with TRBD1. The germline CDR1 and CDR2 sequences are MNHEY and SMNVEV (reference sequence). The V segment lost 5 bases and the J segment 2 bases; nucleotides outside the gene matches: 9. This CDR3 spans 16 amino acids. The CDR3 bases are TGTGCCAGCAGTCCGCAGACAGGGGCCTTCACAGATACGCAGTATTTT. It encodes CASSPQTGAFTDTQYF.

This clone occurred once. V usage is TRBV11-3 and J usage is TRBJ2-1; TRBD1 matches at 9 bases. Germline CDR1 reads SGHNT; CDR2 reads YENEEA. The ends lost 3 bases at V and 1 base at J; junction bases unmatched: 4. This CDR3 region has 16 residues. CDR3 in DNA: TGTGCCAGCAGCTTTAGGGGACAGGGTTCCTACAATGAGCAGTTCTTC. Residues: CASSFRGQGSYNEQFF.

The chain combines TRBV19 with TRBJ1-1; the D gene is possibly TRBD1 (5 bases). CDR1 LNHDA and CDR2 SQIVND come from the germline V gene (reference sequence). The CDR3 is made up of 14 amino acids. V was trimmed by 4 bases and J by 5 bases, leaving 14 bases between them. CDR3 nucleotides: TGTGCCAGTAGTACATCAGGGTTGGGGACTGAAGCTTTCTTT. This codes for CASSTSGLGTEAFF.

CDR3 in DNA: TGTGCCAGCAGCGCGGGACTTCTGATCCGGGAGACCCAGTACTTC. Translating it yields CASSAGLLIRETQYF. This rearrangement joins TRBV7-2 to TRBJ2-5; maybe TRBD2 (6 bases). With 5 bases removed from V and 5 bases from J, the gap between germline ends came to 18 bases. Germline assignment: CDR1 SGHTA and CDR2 FQGNSA. The CDR3 runs to 15 residues.

This chain connects TRBV28 to TRBJ1-1, with 9 bases identical to TRBD1. Germline V gene sequence: CDR1 MDHEN, CDR2 SYDVKM. V was pared by 5 bases and J by 2 bases, with 3 bases of the junction left unmatched. The CDR3 spans 14 residues. The CDR3 is CASSSTGGNTEAFF. The CDR3 region has the DNA TGTGCCAGCAGTAGTACAGGGGGCAACACTGAAGCTTTCTTT. The variable domain in full, completed from reference TRBV28 and TRBJ1-1, reads DVKVTQSSRYLVKRTGEKVFLECVQDMDHENMFWYRQDPGLGLRLIYFSYDVKMKEKGDIPEGYSVSREKKERFSLILESASTNQTSMYLCASSSTGGNTEAFFGQGTRLTVV.

This clone was observed a handful of times. The chain recombines TRBV2 with TRBJ1-3; 7 bases map to TRBD1. The CDR3 sequence is 15 residues long. Per germline, CDR1 SNHLY and CDR2 FYNNEI. V lost 4 bases, J lost 0 bases, and 3 bases stayed unmatched. The CDR3: CASSGDRNSGNTIYF. CDR3 DNA sequence: TGTGCCAGCAGTGGGGACAGAAACTCTGGAAACACCATATATTTT.

The chain couples TRBV25-1 to TRBJ1-5, with D possibly matching TRBD1 (6 bases). Trimming removed 6 bases at V and 5 bases at J, with 14 bases between. Germline lookup yields CDR1 MGHDK and CDR2 SYGVNS. The CDR3 is 14 residues long. CDR3 nucleotide sequence: TGTGCCAGCAGCCAAGGGGGGGGCTATCAGCCCCAGCATTTT. The encoded protein is CASSQGGGYQPQHF. The full variable domain, in which reference TRBV25-1 and TRBJ1-5 provide the parts outside the CDR3, is EADIYQTPRYLVIGTGKKITLECSQTMGHDKMYWYQQDPGMELHLIHYSYGVNSTEKGDLSSESTVSRIRTEHFPLTLESARPSHTSQYLCASSQGGGYQPQHFGDGTRLSIL.

The rearrangement uses TRBV19 and TRBJ1-4, with TRBD1 as a possible D gene (6 bases). With 5 bases removed from V and 5 bases from J, the gap between germline ends came to 15 bases. The germline V gene encodes CDR1 LNHDA and CDR2 SQIVND (reference sequence). The CDR3 covers 15 residues. Written as DNA, the CDR3 is TGTGCCAGTAGTCCAAGAACGGGACAAAATGAAAAACTGTTTTTT. As protein: CASSPRTGQNEKLFF.

The chain is built from TRBV4-2 and TRBJ2-7; weak D call: TRBD1 (5 bases). The CDR3 spans 13 residues. V lost 0 bases and J lost 7, with 10 bases in between. From germline, CDR1 is LGHNA and CDR2 YNFKEQ. The DNA for the CDR3 is TGTGCCAGCAGCCAAGAAGGGGCTGGGGAGCAGTACTTC. It is translated as CASSQEGAGEQYF.

The gene calls are TRBV6-5 and TRBJ1-5; 7 nucleotides align to TRBD1. Germline CDR1 MNHEY, CDR2 SVGAGI. There are 13 residues in the CDR3. V shed 8 bases, J shed 6 bases, and the junction held 7 bases outside the gene matches. CDR3 bases: TGTGCCAGCGCTACAGGGGAGCTTCAGCCCCAGCATTTT. It is translated as CASATGELQPQHF.

The chain is built from TRBV2 and TRBJ1-3, with 8 bases lining up with TRBD1. CDR3 length equals 15 residues. V shed 4 bases, J shed 3 bases, and the junction held 5 bases outside the gene matches. CDR1 is SNHLY and CDR2 is FYNNEI in the germline V gene. CDR3: CASSGDRGYGNTIYF. Here the CDR3 DNA reads TGTGCCAGCAGTGGAGACAGGGGATATGGAAACACCATATATTTT.

The V gene is TRBV5-1, the J gene TRBJ1-1; no firm D call. This CDR3 has 13 amino acids. CDR1 SGHRS and CDR2 YFSETQ come from the germline V gene. Trimming stripped 3 bases from V and 5 bases from J, with 11 bases between. The CDR3 loop reads CASSSGLPTEAFF. For the CDR3, the DNA is TGCGCCAGCAGCTCCGGACTGCCAACTGAAGCTTTCTTT.

The CDR3 DNA reads TGTGCCAGCAGCGTAGCTGAGACAGCTCTGGGAAACACCATATATTTT. This translates into CASSVAETALGNTIYF. The chain combines TRBV9 with TRBJ1-3, with D perhaps TRBD1 (5 bases). Germline-derived CDR1 and CDR2 are SGDLS and YYNGEE. The CDR3 covers 16 residues. Between the trimmed V and J ends, which lost 0 bases and 4 bases, there was a span of 14 bases.

The chain carries TRBV20-1 and TRBJ2-5; possibly TRBD1 for D (5 bases). CDR1 and CDR2 from the germline V gene are DFQATT and SNEGSKA (reference sequence). This CDR3 has 12 amino acids. V was pared by 3 bases and J by 2 bases, with 7 bases between. CDR3 bases: TGCAGTGCTAGTCAGGGACAAGAGACCCAGTACTTC. Translating gives CSASQGQETQYF.

V is TRBV12-3 or TRBV12-4 and J is TRBJ2-3; D might be TRBD2 (5 bases). Trimming cost V 2 bases and J 4 bases, with 7 bases left between them. This CDR3 region has 13 residues. The CDR3, as DNA: TGTGCCAGCAGTTTATATAGCGCAGATACGCAGTATTTT. It translates to CASSLYSADTQYF.

J is TRBJ2-5 and V is TRBV11-1; D not certain. Trimming shortened V by 4 bases and J by 4 bases, and 4 bases separated the two germline ends. From germline, CDR1 is SGHAT and CDR2 FQDESV (reference sequence). The CDR3 spans 11 residues. The CDR3 here is CASSSGETQYF. Here the CDR3 DNA reads TGTGCCAGCAGCTCCGGAGAGACCCAGTACTTC.

The gene calls are TRBV5-1 and TRBJ1-3, with D possibly being TRBD1 (6 bases). The CDR3 has 15 amino acids. Deletions cut 4 bases from V and 0 bases from J, with 11 bases between. CDR1 SGHRS and CDR2 YFSETQ come from the germline V gene. This CDR3 is CASSVRGGSGNTIYF. The CDR3, as DNA: TGCGCCAGCAGCGTAAGGGGGGGCTCTGGAAACACCATATATTTT. Full variable domain (outside the CDR3, taken from reference TRBV5-1 and TRBJ1-3): KAGVTQTPRYLIKTRGQQVTLSCSPISGHRSVSWYQQTPGQGLQFLFEYFSETQRNKGNFPGRFSGRQFSNSRSEMNVSTLELGDSALYLCASSVRGGSGNTIYFGEGSWLTVV.

The CDR3 coding sequence is TGTGCCAGCAGCTTAGGGGACATTGGGGAGCAGTACTTC. It specifies CASSLGDIGEQYF. The chain couples TRBV7-9 to TRBJ2-7; D possibly corresponds to TRBD1 (6 bases). The CDR3 is 13 amino acids. In germline, CDR1 is SEHNR, CDR2 FQNEAQ (reference sequence). The V and J ends lost 1 base and 7 bases respectively, with 11 bases between them.